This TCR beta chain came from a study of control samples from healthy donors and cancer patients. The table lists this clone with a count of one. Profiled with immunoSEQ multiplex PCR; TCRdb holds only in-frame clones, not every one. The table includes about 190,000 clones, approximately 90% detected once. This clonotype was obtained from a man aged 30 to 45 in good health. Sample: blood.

CDR3 sequence (DNA): TGCGCCAGCAGTCAACCCCAGACAGGGTGTAGCACAGATACGCAGTATTTT. This translates into CASSQPQTGCSTDTQYF. The chain links TRBV23-1 to TRBJ2-3; TRBD1 aligns across 7 bases. TRBV23-1 is marked as an open reading frame, function uncertain. V lost 2 bases to trimming and J lost 0 bases; unmatched junction nucleotides: 8. CDR3 length: 17 residues.